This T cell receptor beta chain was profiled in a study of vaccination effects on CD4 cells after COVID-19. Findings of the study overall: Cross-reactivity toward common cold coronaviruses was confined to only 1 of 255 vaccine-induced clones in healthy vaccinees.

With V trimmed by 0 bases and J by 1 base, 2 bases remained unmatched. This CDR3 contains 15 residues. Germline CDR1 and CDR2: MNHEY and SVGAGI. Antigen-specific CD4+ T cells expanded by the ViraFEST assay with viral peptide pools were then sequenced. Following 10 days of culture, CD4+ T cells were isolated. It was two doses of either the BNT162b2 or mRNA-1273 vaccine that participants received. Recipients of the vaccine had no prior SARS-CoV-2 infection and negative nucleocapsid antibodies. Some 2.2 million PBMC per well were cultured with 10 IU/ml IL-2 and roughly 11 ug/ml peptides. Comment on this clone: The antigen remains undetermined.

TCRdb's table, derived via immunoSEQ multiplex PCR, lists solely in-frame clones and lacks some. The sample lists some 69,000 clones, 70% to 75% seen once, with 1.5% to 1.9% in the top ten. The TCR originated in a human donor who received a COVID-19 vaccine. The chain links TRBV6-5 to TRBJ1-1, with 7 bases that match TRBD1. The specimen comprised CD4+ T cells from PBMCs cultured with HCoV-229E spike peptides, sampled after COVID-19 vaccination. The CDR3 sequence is CASSYSWDRNTEAFF. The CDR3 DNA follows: TGTGCCAGCAGTTACTCGTGGGACAGGAACACTGAAGCTTTCTTT.